This T cell receptor beta chain appears in the sequencing data of a study of blood T cell repertoires in COVID-19. V was clipped by 2 bases and J by 2 bases, with 19 bases between them. The CDR3 sequence is 18 residues long. Germline CDR1 SGHRS, CDR2 YFSETQ. Method: immunoSEQ multiplex PCR; TCRdb's copy keeps in-frame clones and lacks some. The table records fewer than 300,000 clones, 83% of them present only once. The TCR originated in a woman between 50 and 59 years old who had recovered from COVID-19. The J gene is TRBJ2-2, the V gene TRBV5-1, with D maybe TRBD2 (6 bases). Sequencing was performed on peripheral blood. The chain's CDR3 is CASSFGGGVESNTGELFF. Here the CDR3 DNA reads TGCGCCAGCAGCTTTGGTGGAGGGGTCGAATCTAACACCGGGGAGCTGTTTTTT. Together with reference TRBV5-1 and TRBJ2-2, the CDR3 gives the full variable domain: KAGVTQTPRYLIKTRGQQVTLSCSPISGHRSVSWYQQTPGQGLQFLFEYFSETQRNKGNFPGRFSGRQFSNSRSEMNVSTLELGDSALYLCASSFGGGVESNTGELFFGEGSRLTVL.